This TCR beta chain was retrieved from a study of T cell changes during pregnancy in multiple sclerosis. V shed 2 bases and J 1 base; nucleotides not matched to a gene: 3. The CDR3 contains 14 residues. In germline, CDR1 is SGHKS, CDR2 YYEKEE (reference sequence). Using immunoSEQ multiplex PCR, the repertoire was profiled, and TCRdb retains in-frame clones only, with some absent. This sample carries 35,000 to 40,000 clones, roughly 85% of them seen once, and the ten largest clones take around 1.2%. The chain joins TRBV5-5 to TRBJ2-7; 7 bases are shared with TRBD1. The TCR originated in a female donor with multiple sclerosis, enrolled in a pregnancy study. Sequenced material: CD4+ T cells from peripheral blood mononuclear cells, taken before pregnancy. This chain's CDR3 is CASSFGTESYEQYF. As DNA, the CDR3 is TGTGCCAGCAGCTTTGGGACAGAGTCCTACGAGCAGTACTTC.